This T cell receptor beta chain came from a study of T-cell reconstitution after alpha-beta-depleted transplantation in children. Researchers prepared the TCRbeta library using unique molecular identifiers, the study reports. MiXCR, run by TCRdb on the PCR reads, gives a single entry per CDR3 protein. The profile shows a few hundred thousand distinct CDR3 sequences, around 10% of them singletons. Trimming removed 10 bases from V and 2 bases from J, with 14 bases in between. In germline, CDR1 is LNHDA, CDR2 SQIVND (reference sequence). This CDR3 comprises 14 residues. This specimen was peripheral blood, taken 180 days after TCRalphabeta/CD19-depleted stem cell transplant. The receptor was derived from a male patient aged 2-15 years who had a stem cell transplant for chronic granulomatous disease, so the T cells may come from the graft donor. The rearrangement uses TRBV19 and TRBJ2-2; perhaps TRBD1 as D (5 bases). CDR3 coding DNA: TGTGCCACGTCGAAGACAGCCAACACCGGGGAGCTGTTTTTT. It specifies CATSKTANTGELFF.